These T cell receptor beta chains were read from a single sample in a study of blood T cell repertoires in COVID-19. Measured with immunoSEQ multiplex PCR; TCRdb has only the in-frame clones, and not every one. The sample yields approximately 300,000 clones, about four fifths seen once. Sequencing was done on a sample of peripheral blood. These receptors all come from a woman aged 50 to 60 with acute or convalescent COVID-19. Each CDR3 is given with its conserved first and last residue. The D gene is left open where the match is weak. Clone size is stated in some rows and not others, as once, few, many or a class when expanded.

.,TRBJ2-5,TRBD1,18,TRBV7-9,CASSREWAGTGGQETQYF,TGTGCCAGCAGCCGAGAATGGGCCGGGACAGGGGGCCAAGAGACCCAGTACTTC
once,TRBJ2-7,.,13,TRBV29-1,CSFLRVDSYEQYF,TGCAGCTTCCTCAGGGTTGACTCCTACGAGCAGTACTTC
.,TRBJ1-2,TRBD1,12,TRBV27,CATGQGAVSYTF,TGTGCCACAGGACAGGGGGCGGTTTCCTACACCTTC
.,TRBJ2-1,.,14,TRBV19,CASSIQAVYNEQFF,TGTGCCAGTAGTATTCAGGCAGTCTACAATGAGCAGTTCTTC
.,TRBJ2-7,TRBD2,16,TRBV4-1,CASSQGMLAGGNEQYF,TGCGCCAGCAGCCAAGGGATGCTAGCGGGAGGGAACGAGCAGTACTTC
.,TRBJ2-7,.,17,TRBV9,CASSALGVGGVFDEQYF,TGTGCCAGCAGCGCTCTCGGCGTAGGCGGGGTCTTTGACGAGCAGTACTTC
.,TRBJ1-3,.,15,TRBV3-1/TRBV3-2,CASSQQGPSGNTIYF,TGTGCCAGCAGCCAACAGGGGCCCTCTGGAAACACCATATATTTT
once,TRBJ1-1,.,14,TRBV27,CASSLTLGYTEAFF,TGTGCCAGCAGTTTAACTCTCGGGTACACTGAAGCTTTCTTT
.,TRBJ1-4,TRBD1,14,TRBV10-3,CAIRQGELNEKLFF,TGTGCCATCAGACAGGGGGAGCTTAATGAAAAACTGTTTTTT
.,TRBJ2-1,TRBD2,17,TRBV7-3,CASSQHATSGRNNEQFF,TGTGCCAGCAGCCAACACGCGACTAGCGGGAGGAACAATGAGCAGTTCTTC
.,TRBJ1-3,.,13,TRBV25-1,CASSEYGVDTIYF,TGTGCCAGCAGTGAATACGGTGTAGACACCATATATTTT
.,TRBJ1-2,TRBD1,15,TRBV6-5,CASSPPRQGNYGYTF,TGTGCCAGCAGTCCCCCCCGACAGGGTAACTATGGCTACACCTTC
.,TRBJ2-7,TRBD1,13,TRBV2,CASSGTGSQKQYF,TGTGCCAGCAGTGGGACAGGGTCTCAGAAGCAGTACTTC
.,TRBJ2-1,.,14,TRBV27,CASGYWASYNEQFF,TGTGCCAGCGGTTACTGGGCGTCCTACAATGAGCAGTTCTTC
.,TRBJ2-5,TRBD2,14,TRBV5-4,CASSLSGREETQYF,TGTGCCAGCAGCTTGAGCGGGAGGGAAGAGACCCAGTACTTC
.,TRBJ2-5,.,16,TRBV4-1,CASSPDHMTEQETQYF,TGCGCCAGCAGCCCCGATCACATGACGGAGCAAGAGACCCAGTACTTC
.,TRBJ2-2,.,14,TRBV5-1,CASSLSGWAGELFF,TGCGCCAGCAGCTTGTCGGGGTGGGCCGGGGAGCTGTTTTTT
.,TRBJ2-1,.,15,TRBV14,CASSQQSGGYNEQFF,TGTGCCAGCAGCCAACAATCGGGTGGGTACAATGAGCAGTTCTTC
.,TRBJ2-2,TRBD1,14,TRBV7-8,CASSLNRGTGELFF,TGTGCCAGCAGCTTAAACAGGGGGACCGGGGAGCTGTTTTTT
.,TRBJ1-2,TRBD1,14,TRBV30,CAWRAGGMGYGYTF,TGTGCCTGGAGGGCAGGGGGCATGGGCTATGGCTACACCTTC